The next 8 T cell receptor beta chains were all read from a single sample in a study of T cells in tumors after PD-1 blockade. Here immunoSEQ multiplex PCR was the method, and the copy in TCRdb shows in-frame clones only, minus some. Of fewer than 35,000 clones in the sample, roughly 78% were seen once. The source was PBMCs, collected before anti-PD-1 treatment. All receptors come from a human donor with basal cell carcinoma.

V usage is TRBV7-2 and J usage is TRBJ2-1, with D possibly called TRBD1 or TRBD2 (6 bases each). In germline, CDR1 is SGHTA, CDR2 FQGNSA. This CDR3 has 14 amino acids. With 4 bases removed from V and 7 bases from J, the gap between germline ends came to 14 bases. The CDR3 sequence: CASSSKGGLNEQFF. The CDR3 DNA follows: TGTGCCAGCAGCTCCAAAGGGGGGTTGAATGAGCAGTTCTTC.

The rearrangement joins TRBV4-2 to TRBJ1-4, with D possibly matching TRBD1 (6 bases). V was cut by 0 bases and J by 10 bases, with 6 bases left in between. CDR3 size: 12 residues. CDR1 and CDR2 from the germline V gene are LGHNA and YNFKEQ. Here the CDR3 DNA reads TGTGCCAGCAGCCAAGACAGGGGAAAACTGTTTTTT. As protein: CASSQDRGKLFF.

The CDR3 here is CASSNARGEQFF. The DNA of the CDR3 is TGCGCCAGCAGCAACGCCCGAGGGGAGCAGTTCTTC. V and J are TRBV4-3 and TRBJ2-1; D might be TRBD2 (5 bases). V lost 5 bases and J 10 bases, leaving 12 bases between the germline ends. This CDR3 contains 12 residues. The germline V gene encodes CDR1 LGHNA and CDR2 YSLEER.

This sequence joins TRBV6-5 and TRBJ1-5, with D perhaps TRBD1 (5 bases). The CDR3 runs to 15 residues. Trimming removed 0 bases at V and 5 bases at J, with 11 bases between. The V gene's germline CDR1 is MNHEY and CDR2 SVGAGI. The CDR3 spells CASSYSRQGYQPQHF. The CDR3 DNA is TGTGCCAGCAGTTACTCAAGGCAGGGTTATCAGCCCCAGCATTTT.

The genes are TRBV2 and TRBJ2-7; 9 bases match TRBD2. Germline CDR1 is SNHLY and CDR2 is FYNNEI. The CDR3 extends over 15 amino acids. The junction had 13 bases not matched to a gene; V was cut back by 8 bases and J by 5 bases. The CDR3 sequence: CASREPGLAFNEQYF. The CDR3, as DNA: TGTGCCAGCCGCGAACCGGGACTAGCCTTCAACGAGCAGTACTTC.

This clone has a count of ten or more. The chain carries TRBV27 and TRBJ2-7; 7 nucleotides match TRBD2. CDR1 is MNHEY, CDR2 SMNVEV, per germline (reference sequence). V was pared by 0 bases and J by 4 bases, with 6 bases of the junction left unmatched. The CDR3 sequence is 15 residues long. CDR3 nucleotides: TGTGCCAGCAGTTTATCGACCGGACTAGGGTACGAGCAGTACTTC. Its protein product is CASSLSTGLGYEQYF.

The CDR3 DNA follows: TGTGCCAGCTCACCACCGAGGAGGGGACAAGAGACCCAGTACTTC. Residues: CASSPPRRGQETQYF. The J gene is TRBJ2-5, the V gene TRBV18; D possibly corresponds to TRBD2 (6 bases). The germline gives CDR1 KGHSH, CDR2 LQKENI. CDR3 length: 15 residues. The V gene lost 0 bases and the J gene lost 2 bases, with 10 bases spanning the gap.

This sequence joins TRBV18 and TRBJ2-5; D is ambiguous. The CDR3 runs 14 residues. The ends were cut back, 6 bases at V and 3 bases at J, with 14 bases in the middle. Germline CDR1 KGHSH, CDR2 LQKENI. The CDR3 region has the DNA TGTGCCAGCTCCGTAGACCAAAAAAAAGAGACCCAGTACTTC. This gives the protein CASSVDQKKETQYF.